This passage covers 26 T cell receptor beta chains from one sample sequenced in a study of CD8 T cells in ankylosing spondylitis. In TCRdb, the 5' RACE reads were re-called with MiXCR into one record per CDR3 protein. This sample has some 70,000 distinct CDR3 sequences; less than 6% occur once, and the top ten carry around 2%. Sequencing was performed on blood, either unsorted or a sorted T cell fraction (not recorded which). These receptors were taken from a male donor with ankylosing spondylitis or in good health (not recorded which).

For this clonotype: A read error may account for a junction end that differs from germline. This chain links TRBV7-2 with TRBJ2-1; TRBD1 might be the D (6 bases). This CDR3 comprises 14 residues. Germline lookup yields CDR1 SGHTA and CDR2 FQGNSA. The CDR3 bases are TGTGTCAGCAGCTTAGGGGGTAGGGTCAATGAGCAGTTCTTC. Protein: CVSSLGGRVNEQFF.

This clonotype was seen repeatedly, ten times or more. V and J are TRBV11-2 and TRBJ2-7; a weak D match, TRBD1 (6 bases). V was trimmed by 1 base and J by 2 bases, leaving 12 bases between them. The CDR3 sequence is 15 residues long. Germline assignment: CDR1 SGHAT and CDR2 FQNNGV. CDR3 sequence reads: CASSLGQVLTYEQYF. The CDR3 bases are TGTGCCAGCAGCTTAGGACAGGTTTTAACCTACGAGCAGTACTTC.

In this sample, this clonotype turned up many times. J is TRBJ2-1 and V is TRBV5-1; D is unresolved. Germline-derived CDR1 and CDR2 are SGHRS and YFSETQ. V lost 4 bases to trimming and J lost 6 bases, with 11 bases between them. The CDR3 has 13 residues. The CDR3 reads CASSGRTINEQFF. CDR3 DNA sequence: TGCGCCAGCAGCGGCAGGACGATCAATGAGCAGTTCTTC.

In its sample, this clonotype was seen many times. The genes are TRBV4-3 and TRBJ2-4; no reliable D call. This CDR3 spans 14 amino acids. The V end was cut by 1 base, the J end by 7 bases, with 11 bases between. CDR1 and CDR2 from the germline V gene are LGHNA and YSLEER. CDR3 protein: CASSQAQGRNIQYF. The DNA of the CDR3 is TGCGCCAGCAGCCAAGCCCAAGGGCGGAACATTCAGTACTTC.

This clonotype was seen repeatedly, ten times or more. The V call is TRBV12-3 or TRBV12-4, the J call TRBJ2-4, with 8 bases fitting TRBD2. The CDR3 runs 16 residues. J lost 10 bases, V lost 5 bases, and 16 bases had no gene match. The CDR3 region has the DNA TGTGCCAGCAGTCCTCCGACGGGAGGGGCCATGGGGATTCAGTACTTC. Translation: CASSPPTGGAMGIQYF.

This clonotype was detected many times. CDR3 bases: TGTGCCAGCAGCTTCGGGAATGGACTAGTCTACGAGCAGTACTTC. Translation gives CASSFGNGLVYEQYF. V and J are TRBV7-2 and TRBJ2-7, with TRBD2 identical over 7 bases. From germline, CDR1 is SGHTA and CDR2 FQGNSA. This CDR3 region has 15 residues. With V trimmed by 3 bases and J by 3 bases, 8 bases remained unmatched.

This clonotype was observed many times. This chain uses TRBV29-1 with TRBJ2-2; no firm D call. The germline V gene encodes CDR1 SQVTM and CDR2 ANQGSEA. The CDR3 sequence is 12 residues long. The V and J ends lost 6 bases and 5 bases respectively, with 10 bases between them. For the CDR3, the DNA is TGCAGCGTCCCAGTCCCGACCGGGGAGCTGTTTTTT. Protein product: CSVPVPTGELFF.

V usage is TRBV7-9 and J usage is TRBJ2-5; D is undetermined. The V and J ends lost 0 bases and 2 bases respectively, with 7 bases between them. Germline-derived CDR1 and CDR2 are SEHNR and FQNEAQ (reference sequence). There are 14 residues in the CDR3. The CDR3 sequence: CASSLAAKQETQYF. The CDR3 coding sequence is TGTGCCAGCAGCTTAGCGGCCAAACAAGAGACCCAGTACTTC.

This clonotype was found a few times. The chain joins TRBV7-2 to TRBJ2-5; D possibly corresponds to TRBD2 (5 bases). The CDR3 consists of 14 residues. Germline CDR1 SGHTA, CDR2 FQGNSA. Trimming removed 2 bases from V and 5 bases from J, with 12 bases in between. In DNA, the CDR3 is TGTGCCAGCAGCTTATATGGTCCGGGGGAGACCCAGTACTTC. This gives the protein CASSLYGPGETQYF.

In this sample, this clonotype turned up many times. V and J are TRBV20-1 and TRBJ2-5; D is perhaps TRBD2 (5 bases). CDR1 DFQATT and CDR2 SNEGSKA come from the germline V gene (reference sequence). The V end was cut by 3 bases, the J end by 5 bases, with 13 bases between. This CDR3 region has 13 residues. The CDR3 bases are TGCAGTGCTAGGGCGTCCGGGGTGGAGACCCAGTACTTC. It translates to CSARASGVETQYF.

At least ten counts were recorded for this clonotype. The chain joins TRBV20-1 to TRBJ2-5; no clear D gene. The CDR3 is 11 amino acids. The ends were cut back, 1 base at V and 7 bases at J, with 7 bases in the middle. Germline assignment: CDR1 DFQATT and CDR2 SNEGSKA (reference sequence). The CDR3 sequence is CSARALATQYF. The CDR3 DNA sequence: TGCAGTGCTAGAGCTTTGGCGACCCAGTACTTC.

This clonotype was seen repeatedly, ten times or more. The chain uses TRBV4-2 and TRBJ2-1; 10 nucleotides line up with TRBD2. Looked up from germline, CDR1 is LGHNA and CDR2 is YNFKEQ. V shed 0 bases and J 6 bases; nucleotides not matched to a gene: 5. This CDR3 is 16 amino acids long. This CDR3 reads CASSQDSASGGNEQFF. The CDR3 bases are TGTGCCAGCAGCCAAGATAGCGCTAGCGGGGGCAATGAGCAGTTCTTC.

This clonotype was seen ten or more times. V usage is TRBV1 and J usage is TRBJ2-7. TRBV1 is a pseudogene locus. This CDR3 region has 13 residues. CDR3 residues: CTSLAGAFYEQYF. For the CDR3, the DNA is TGCACCAGTCTGGCTGGAGCCTTTTACGAGCAGTACTTC.

CDR3 protein: CASSQQYLATDTQYF. The DNA of the CDR3 is TGTGCCAGCTCACAACAGTATTTAGCGACAGATACGCAGTATTTT. J is TRBJ2-3 and V is TRBV18, with D perhaps matching TRBD2 (5 bases). V lost 4 bases and J 3 bases, leaving 14 bases between the germline ends. This CDR3 contains 15 residues. CDR1 is KGHSH, CDR2 LQKENI, per germline.

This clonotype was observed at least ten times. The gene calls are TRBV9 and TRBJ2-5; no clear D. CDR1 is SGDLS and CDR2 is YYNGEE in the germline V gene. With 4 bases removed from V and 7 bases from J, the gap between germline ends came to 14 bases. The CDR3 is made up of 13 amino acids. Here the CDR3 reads CASSPLNGWTQYF. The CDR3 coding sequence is TGTGCCAGCAGCCCTCTCAACGGATGGACCCAGTACTTC. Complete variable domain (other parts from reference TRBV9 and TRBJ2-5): DSGVTQTPKHLITATGQRVTLRCSPRSGDLSVYWYQQSLDQGLQFLIQYYNGEERAKGNILERFSAQQFPDLHSELNLSSLELGDSALYFCASSPLNGWTQYFGPGTRLLVL.

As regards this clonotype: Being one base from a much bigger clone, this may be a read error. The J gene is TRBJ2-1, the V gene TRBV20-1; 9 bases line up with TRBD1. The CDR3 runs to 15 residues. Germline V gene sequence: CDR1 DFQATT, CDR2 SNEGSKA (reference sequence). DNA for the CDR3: TGCAGTGCTAGTTACTCCGGGACAGGGTTTGAAGAGCAGCTCTTC. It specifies CSASYSGTGFEEQLF.

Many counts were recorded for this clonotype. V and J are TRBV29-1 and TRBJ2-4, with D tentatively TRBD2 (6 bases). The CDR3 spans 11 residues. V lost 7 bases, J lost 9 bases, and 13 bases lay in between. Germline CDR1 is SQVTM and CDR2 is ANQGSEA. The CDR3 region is CSARTGGIQYF. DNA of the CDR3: TGCAGCGCTAGGACCGGGGGCATTCAGTACTTC.

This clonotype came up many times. This CDR3 reads CASSRDRTNEQYF. The CDR3 nucleotides are TGTGCCAGCAGTAGGGACAGAACAAACGAGCAGTACTTC. The rearrangement links TRBV6-1 to TRBJ2-7; the match to TRBD1 covers 7 bases. Looked up from germline, CDR1 is MNHNS and CDR2 is SASEGT. Unmatched junction bases numbered 6, after V lost 5 bases and J lost 5 bases. This CDR3 spans 13 amino acids.

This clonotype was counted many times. The CDR3 coding sequence is TGTGCCACCAGCAGGGAGGTTGCAACTAATGAAAAACTGTTTTTT. Amino acids: CATSREVATNEKLFF. This chain uses TRBV15 with TRBJ1-4; D is unresolved. V lost 3 bases to trimming and J lost 0 bases, with 8 bases between them. Germline CDR1 LNHNV, CDR2 YYDKDF (reference sequence). This CDR3 is built from 15 residues.

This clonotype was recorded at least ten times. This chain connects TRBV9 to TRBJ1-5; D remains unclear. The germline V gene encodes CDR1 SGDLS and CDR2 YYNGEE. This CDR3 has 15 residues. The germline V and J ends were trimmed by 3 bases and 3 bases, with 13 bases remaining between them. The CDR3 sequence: CASSAFSGNNQPQHF. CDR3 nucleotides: TGTGCCAGCAGCGCCTTCAGCGGGAACAATCAGCCCCAGCATTTT.

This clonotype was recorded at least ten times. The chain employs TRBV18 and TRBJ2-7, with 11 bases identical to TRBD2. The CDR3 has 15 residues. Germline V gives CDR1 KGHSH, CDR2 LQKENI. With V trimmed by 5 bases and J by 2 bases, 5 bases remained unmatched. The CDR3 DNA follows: TGTGCCAGCTCAACGGGACTAGCGGAGACCTACGAGCAGTACTTC. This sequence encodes CASSTGLAETYEQYF. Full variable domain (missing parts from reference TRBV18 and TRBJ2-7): NAGVMQNPRHLVRRRGQEARLRCSPMKGHSHVYWYRQLPEEGLKFMVYLQKENIIDESGMPKERFSAEFPKEGPSILRIQQVVRGDSAAYFCASSTGLAETYEQYFGPGTRLTVT.

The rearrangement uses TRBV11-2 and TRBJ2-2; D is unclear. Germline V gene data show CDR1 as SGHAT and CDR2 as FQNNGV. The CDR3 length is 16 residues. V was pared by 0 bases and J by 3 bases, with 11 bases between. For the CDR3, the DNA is TGTGCCAGCAGCTTAGAGAGTTCAGTGTACACCGGGGAGCTGTTTTTT. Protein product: CASSLESSVYTGELFF.

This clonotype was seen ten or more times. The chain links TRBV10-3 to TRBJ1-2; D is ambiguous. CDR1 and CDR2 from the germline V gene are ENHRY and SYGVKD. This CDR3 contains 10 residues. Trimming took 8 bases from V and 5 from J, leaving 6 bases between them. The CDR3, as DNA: TGTGCCATCGGAGAATATGGCTACACCTTC. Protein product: CAIGEYGYTF.

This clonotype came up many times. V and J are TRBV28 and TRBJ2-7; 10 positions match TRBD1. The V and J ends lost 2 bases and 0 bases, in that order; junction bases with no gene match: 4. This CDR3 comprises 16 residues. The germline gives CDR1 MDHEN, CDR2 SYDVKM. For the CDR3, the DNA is TGTGCCAGCAGTTTAAGGGACAGGGGCGTCTCCTACGAGCAGTACTTC. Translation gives CASSLRDRGVSYEQYF.

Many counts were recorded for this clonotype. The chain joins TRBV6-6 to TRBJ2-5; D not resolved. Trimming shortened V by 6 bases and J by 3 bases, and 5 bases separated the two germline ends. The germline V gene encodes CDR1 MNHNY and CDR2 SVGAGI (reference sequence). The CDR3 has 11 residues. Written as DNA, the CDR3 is TGTGCCAGCAGAAACGAAGAGACCCAGTACTTC. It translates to CASRNEETQYF.

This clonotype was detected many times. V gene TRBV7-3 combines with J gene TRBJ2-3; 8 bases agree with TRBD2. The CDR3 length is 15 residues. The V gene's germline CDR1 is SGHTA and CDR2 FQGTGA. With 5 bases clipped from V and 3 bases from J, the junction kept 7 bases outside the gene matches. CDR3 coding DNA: TGTGCCAGCAGCCTAGCGGGCTTCCCGACAGATACGCAGTATTTT. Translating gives CASSLAGFPTDTQYF.